The 15 T cell receptor beta chains below were found in one sample sequenced in a study of neurological immune-mediated disorders. The time point: technical triplicate 1. TCRdb re-called the 5' RACE reads with MiXCR, one entry per CDR3 protein. Among 35,000 to 40,000 distinct CDR3 sequences listed, 11% were seen once. Specimen: PBMCs. The receptor set was obtained from a man in his sixties with HTLV-1-associated myelopathy (HAM/TSP).

In the case of this clonotype: A much larger clone is a single base away; this may be a read error. This chain uses TRBV29-1 with TRBJ2-3, with TRBD2 matching over 8 bases. Per the germline V gene, CDR1 is SQVTM and CDR2 is ANQGSEA. CDR3 size: 16 residues. V was pared by 6 bases and J by 0 bases, with 11 bases of the junction left unmatched. Written as DNA, the CDR3 is TGCAGCGTCCGGACTAGCTGGAATCCTAGCACAGATACGCAGTATTTT. Amino acid sequence: CSVRTSWNPSTDTQYF.

In this sample, this clonotype is medium-sized (0.01 to 0.1%). The chain employs TRBV20-1 and TRBJ1-4, with D maybe TRBD1 (5 bases). Trimming stripped 3 bases from V and 0 bases from J, with 8 bases between. This CDR3 spans 14 amino acids. Per germline, CDR1 DFQATT and CDR2 SNEGSKA (reference sequence). The CDR3 loop reads CSASQGTTNEKLFF. In DNA form, the CDR3 reads TGCAGTGCTAGCCAGGGAACAACTAATGAAAAACTGTTTTTT.

This clonotype was seen ten or more times. The J gene is TRBJ2-5, the V gene TRBV10-3; 8 bases fit TRBD2. Germline V lookup: CDR1 ENHRY, CDR2 SYGVKD. The junction had 5 bases not matched to a gene; V was cut back by 10 bases and J by 4 bases. The CDR3 has 12 residues. The CDR3 sequence: CATAGGTETQYF. Written as DNA, the CDR3 is TGTGCCACCGCGGGGGGCACAGAGACCCAGTACTTC.

The chain uses TRBV20-1 and TRBJ2-7; TRBD2 aligns across 13 bases. Germline V gene lookup returns CDR1 DFQATT and CDR2 SNEGSKA (reference sequence). The CDR3 is made up of 14 amino acids. V lost 3 bases, J lost 5 bases, and 4 bases stayed unmatched. The CDR3 DNA reads as TGCAGTGCTAGGGGACTAGCGGGGACGGACGAGCAGTACTTC. It codes for CSARGLAGTDEQYF.

This clonotype has ten or more counts. The rearrangement joins TRBV6-6 to TRBJ2-6, with unresolved D. The CDR3 consists of 13 residues. V dropped 4 bases and J dropped 2 bases, with 3 bases sitting between them. Germline V gene data show CDR1 as MNHNY and CDR2 as SVGAGI (reference sequence). The CDR3 here is CASSSTGANVLTF. In nucleotides, the CDR3 is TGTGCCAGCAGTTCAACTGGGGCCAACGTCCTGACTTTC.

This clonotype was counted many times. The chain couples TRBV7-3 to TRBJ1-1; TRBD1 agrees at 9 bases. V lost 3 bases and J lost 5; bases outside the gene matches: 10. Germline V gives CDR1 SGHTA, CDR2 FQGTGA. This CDR3 comprises 16 residues. The CDR3 DNA is TGTGCCAGCAGCTTCTCCTTGGGACAGGGAGGGACTGAAGCTTTCTTT. Its protein product is CASSFSLGQGGTEAFF.

In this sample, this clonotype turned up many times. V is TRBV5-1 and J is TRBJ1-3; a weak D match, TRBD1 (5 bases). Trimming removed 0 bases from V and 8 bases from J, with 9 bases in between. This CDR3 comprises 13 residues. CDR1 and CDR2 from the germline V gene are SGHRS and YFSETQ. As DNA, the CDR3 is TGCGCCAGCAGCTTGGACAGGCGGCACACCATATATTTT. As protein: CASSLDRRHTIYF.

This clonotype has ten or more counts. The chain's CDR3 is CASSLTGTGVQPQHF. The CDR3 DNA is TGTGCCAGCAGTTTAACCGGGACAGGGGTTCAGCCCCAGCATTTT. The chain carries TRBV12-3 or TRBV12-4 and TRBJ1-5; 10 bases line up with TRBD1. Germline trimming cut 2 bases from V and 6 bases from J; bases unmatched to any gene: 4. This CDR3 region has 15 residues.

Ten or more counts support this clonotype. The J gene is TRBJ2-1, the V gene TRBV5-1; TRBD1 matches at 11 bases. J lost 7 bases, V lost 4 bases, and 19 bases had no gene match. The CDR3 is 19 residues long. Germline V gene sequence: CDR1 SGHRS, CDR2 YFSETQ. The CDR3 is CASSPGENPGTGGRNEQFF. The CDR3 DNA is TGCGCCAGCAGCCCGGGAGAAAACCCTGGGACAGGGGGTCGGAATGAGCAGTTCTTC.

This clonotype was detected many times. V usage is TRBV10-1 and J usage is TRBJ2-7; possible D gene TRBD1, 5 bases. This CDR3 spans 14 amino acids. CDR1 and CDR2 from the germline V gene are WNHNN and SYGVQD (reference sequence). V lost 2 bases and J 5 bases, leaving 13 bases between the germline ends. The CDR3 loop reads CASSETRVTDEQYF. Written as DNA, the CDR3 is TGCGCCAGCAGTGAGACCAGGGTGACTGACGAGCAGTACTTC.

This clonotype has at least ten counts. This chain connects TRBV6-2 or TRBV6-3 to TRBJ2-5; 7 nucleotides agree with TRBD1. Trimming took 6 bases from V and 1 from J; bases not matched to a gene: 5. This CDR3 contains 14 residues. Germline V gene data show CDR1 as MNHEY and CDR2 as SVGEGT. The CDR3 sequence is CASRLRDSQETQYF. The CDR3 bases are TGTGCCAGCAGGCTCCGGGACAGCCAAGAGACCCAGTACTTC.

This clonotype was detected many times. The chain uses TRBV4-3 and TRBJ1-5, with a possible D match to TRBD1 (5 bases). CDR1 and CDR2 from the germline V gene are LGHNA and YSLEER. The CDR3 has 13 amino acids. Trimming took off 4 bases at V and 5 bases at J, with 9 bases between the two ends. The CDR3 sequence is CASSPQGHQPQHF. The CDR3 DNA reads as TGCGCCAGCAGCCCCCAGGGTCATCAGCCCCAGCATTTT.

This clonotype occurred many times. This chain joins TRBV3-1 and TRBJ2-1, with D perhaps TRBD2 (6 bases). Germline V CDR1 and CDR2: LGHDT, YNNKEL (reference sequence). V gave up 4 bases and J gave up 0 bases, with 16 bases separating them. This CDR3 has 17 residues. For the CDR3, the DNA is TGTGCCAGCAGCCGAGGTGCGGGGCGCTCCTCCTACAATGAGCAGTTCTTC. Residues: CASSRGAGRSSYNEQFF.

This clonotype has more than one count but fewer than ten. The rearrangement joins TRBV11-3 to TRBJ2-1, with TRBD2 matching over 7 bases. The V gene's germline CDR1 is SGHNT and CDR2 YENEEA. Trimming cost V 1 base and J 8 bases; bases outside gene matches: 8. The CDR3 consists of 15 residues. CDR3 coding DNA: TGTGCCAGCAGCTTAGTGCGGGGGAGGGCCCATGAGCAGTTCTTC. Translating gives CASSLVRGRAHEQFF.

The chain is built from TRBV7-9 and TRBJ2-3; no firm D call. Germline CDR1 reads SEHNR; CDR2 reads FQNEAQ (reference sequence). This CDR3 region has 13 residues. V was trimmed by 4 bases and J by 1 base, leaving 6 bases between them. CDR3 sequence reads: CASSSAGTDTQYF. DNA for the CDR3: TGTGCCAGCAGCTCCGCGGGCACAGATACGCAGTATTTT. Drawing the rest from reference TRBV7-9 and TRBJ2-3, the complete variable domain is DTGVSQNPRHKITKRGQNVTFRCDPISEHNRLYWYRQTLGQGPEFLTYFQNEAQLEKSRLLSDRFSAERPKGSFSTLEIQRTEQGDSAMYLCASSSAGTDTQYFGPGTRLTVL.